This TCR beta chain was obtained from a study of blood T cell repertoires in COVID-19. As for the study in general: The United States, Italy and Spain provided the acute and convalescent COVID-19 samples. T cells, B-cell-depleted T cells, or PBMCs provided the cDNA or gDNA that served as material.

Per the original methods: Amplifying reference gene primers gave estimates of nucleated cell counts. The method was immunoSEQ multiplex PCR; TCRdb's version includes in-frame clones alone and lacks a portion of them. The V and J calls and clone size are taken from that table; D and trimming were inferred from the DNA. The data contain more than 110,000 clones, roughly four fifths of them singletons. This clone has only a few counts. The CDR3 length is 20 residues. Looked up from germline, CDR1 is LGHNA and CDR2 is YSLEER. With 0 bases removed from V and 1 base from J, the gap between germline ends came to 19 bases.

Sequenced input: peripheral blood. This clonotype originated in a woman aged 45-65 years with active or convalescent COVID-19. The chain carries TRBV4-3 and TRBJ2-6; TRBD2 might be the D (6 bases). DNA of the CDR3: TGCGCCAGCAGCCAAGAGATAGGTGCAGGGACTCGGTCTGGGGCCAACGTCCTGACTTTC. This codes for CASSQEIGAGTRSGANVLTF.